This T cell receptor beta chain was obtained from a study of beta chain features in type 1 diabetes (dated by TCRdb to 2016 to 2019). About the full investigation: Patients and healthy donors did not differ in mean age, gender distribution, total cell number or subset yield. A total of under 120,000,000 sorted cells were examined across all samples, and RNA yield correlated strongly with the number of cells per subset. In the study, recently diagnosed type 1 diabetes patients and matched healthy donors were compared on the TCRB repertoires of their sorted circulating CD4+ T cell subsets. Regulatory and stem cell-like memory subsets were isolated from only 8 patients and roughly 8 healthy donors, whereas naive and central memory subsets came from all 30 or so donors. The full study reports these points: PCR might favor shorter templates, but patient and control samples were amplified and corrected together, so any skew would affect both groups equally. In all four CD4+ subsets, TCRB CDR3 length was moderately but significantly shorter in type 1 diabetes patients. HLA sub-analyses involved small numbers of individuals, so any influence of HLA type on TCRB rearrangement remained unresolved. The naive, central memory and regulatory TCRB repertoires appeared to resemble one another more closely among patients than among healthy donors. Fewer insertions and more nucleotide deletions at VDJ recombination sites were observed in patients with type 1 diabetes, implying thymic rearrangement abnormalities. Because cDNA was sequenced instead of genomic DNA, highly expressing activated cells could be over-represented, though the groups showed no difference in activation or CD3 levels.

Each donor gave one peripheral blood draw, roughly 0.11 L on average, collected into heparinised tubes. Naive, central memory, regulatory and stem cell-like memory CD4+ T cells were sorted on a BD FACSAria II using a panel including CD45RO, CCR7, CD25, CD127, CD95 and CD27. All sorted populations exceeded 95% purity. PBMCs were separated immediately by Lymphoprep density gradient centrifugation and were stained directly, without being cultured. So that batch effects would be minimized, each experiment stained and sorted samples in pairs, pairing one healthy donor with one patient. All of the isolated RNA was reverse transcribed with the High Capacity cDNA Reverse Transcription Kit, so expressed TCRB transcripts were sequenced. Deep immunoSEQ sequencing was applied to naive, central memory and regulatory T cell samples, giving an average of roughly 3.3 million total reads per sample. After sorted cells were lysed in RLT buffer, RNA was extracted with DNase-treated RNeasy Micro or Mini kits, with the choice depending on cell number. Each cell subset was processed separately to prevent cross-contamination, with patient and healthy donor samples processed together. TCRB sequences were amplified from cDNA with the immunoSEQ multiplex PCR, producing 87-bp fragments spanning the CDR3 region. Sequencing of the amplicons was done on the Illumina HiSeq platform. The published analysis was carried out like this. Synthetic template baselines were used to correct PCR bias computationally, reads within Hamming distance 2 were collapsed, and singletons that could not be merged were discarded. Reads were aligned against IMGT so that V, D and J genes, CDR3 length and insertions or deletions at six rearrangement sites could be assigned. Within each subset, clonotype counts were normalized to the number of sorted cells before true diversity and Gini coefficients were calculated with the tcR R package. Repertoire sharing was quantified using the overlap coefficient calculated on TCRB nucleotide sequences. Entries here come from immuneACCESS through TCRdb and include only in-frame sequences with V and J called. Some clones fail to appear in such tables; in the studies checked, an unresolved V gene covers under half of the shortfall, and the cause of the remainder is unknown. V, J and clone size were drawn from that table, and D and trimming were deduced from the DNA. The table for this sample lists about 180,000 clones; around an eighth of them were counted only once. The ten biggest clones cover 0.62% of the sample.

The CDR3 spans 15 residues, from the cysteine through the phenylalanine. Only the CDR3 region is kept as DNA, spanning 45 bases read in frame from base 1. The germline V gene (reference sequence) yields SEHNR for CDR1 and FQNEAQ for CDR2. Between the V and J ends, shortened by 1 base and 7 bases respectively, the junction contains 14 bases. This clone was found a few times. This receptor's antigen is unknown. Base-call qualities are not available, and no considerably larger clone is one nucleotide away. The TCR originated in a young woman in good health. Sequenced sample: central memory CD4+ T cells from blood. The sequence joins TRBV7-9 to TRBJ2-1; TRBD1 is perhaps the D gene, given 5 matching bases. The CDR3 in this case is CASSLVGLGVNEQFF. The nucleotide sequence is given as TGTGCCAGCAGCTTAGTAGGTCTAGGGGTTAATGAGCAGTTCTTC.